This TCR beta chain stems from a study of blood T cell repertoires in COVID-19. Study-wide context: PBMCs, B-cell-depleted T cells, or T cells provided the cDNA or gDNA that made up the material.

Germline loops: CDR1 MNHEY, CDR2 SMNVEV (reference sequence). The CDR3 has 14 residues. J gave up 2 bases and V 6 bases, and 4 bases lay outside the gene matches. The study recruited people aged roughly 18 to 100 years across under 25 US areas. Cohort placement rested on clinical history that participants reported themselves. Recovered Cohort 3 donors showed two negative PCRs, clearance, or symptom resolution. Repertoires were generated with immunoSEQ multiplex PCR, while TCRdb's copy carries only in-frame clones and drops some. The sample contains about 200,000 clones, 80% to 90% of which appear only once.

V and J are TRBV27 and TRBJ2-7; 10 positions match TRBD2. The sequenced material came from PBMCs or T cells enriched from blood (not recorded which). The receptor's source is a man younger than 40 who had recovered from COVID-19. CDR3 residues: CASRLAGSAYEQYF. The DNA for the CDR3 is TGTGCCAGCAGACTAGCGGGATCAGCCTACGAGCAGTACTTC.